The 5 T cell receptor beta chains below come from one sample, sequenced in a study of CD8 T cells in ankylosing spondylitis (dated by TCRdb to 2017 to 2019). Library preparation used 5' RACE. Sequencing took place on an Illumina HiSeq 2500. TCRdb itself trimmed the public reads at Q25 with fastp, ran MiXCR and retained productive beta chains. When rows share a CDR3 protein, they turn into one entry using the most common DNA and genes. A total of some 240,000 distinct CDR3 sequences appear in this sample, over 15% of them only once. The ten biggest clones cover around 33% of the sample. The sequenced sample consisted of blood, either unsorted or a sorted T cell fraction (not recorded which). The receptors stem from a male donor with ankylosing spondylitis or in good health (not recorded which).

The chain carries TRBV27 and TRBJ1-1; no reliable D call. Trimming shortened V by 1 base and J by 6 bases, and 9 bases separated the two germline ends. Germline lookup yields CDR1 MNHEY and CDR2 SMNVEV (reference sequence). The CDR3 runs 13 residues. The CDR3 DNA follows: TGTGCCAGCAGTTTATTTCCAGGTCCTGAAGCTTTCTTT. Protein product: CASSLFPGPEAFF.

This clonotype was counted between two and nine times. The J gene is TRBJ2-6, the V gene TRBV27; 8 bases are a match to TRBD1. The CDR3 is made up of 18 amino acids. The trim removed 2 bases at V and 0 bases at J, leaving 6 bases unmatched. Germline V gives CDR1 MNHEY, CDR2 SMNVEV (reference sequence). DNA of the CDR3: TGTGCCAGCAGTTTAACCGGACAGGGTTTCTCTGGGGCCAACGTCCTGACTTTC. It translates to CASSLTGQGFSGANVLTF. Variable domain in full (rest from reference TRBV27 and TRBJ2-6): EAQVTQNPRYLITVTGKKLTVTCSQNMNHEYMSWYRQDPGLGLRQIYYSMNVEVTDKGDVPEGYKVSRKEKRNFPLILESPSPNQTSLYFCASSLTGQGFSGANVLTFGAGSRLTVL.

The V gene is TRBV7-2, the J gene TRBJ2-7; 8 nucleotides line up with TRBD2. This CDR3 has 15 residues. The J segment lost 5 bases and the V segment lost 5 bases, leaving 11 bases of the junction unmatched. CDR1 is SGHTA and CDR2 is FQGNSA in the germline V gene. The CDR3 spells CASSRRAGAPDEQYF. Written as DNA, the CDR3 is TGTGCCAGCAGCCGTCGAGCGGGAGCCCCGGACGAGCAGTACTTC. The full variable domain, in which reference TRBV7-2 and TRBJ2-7 provide the parts outside the CDR3, is GAGVSQSPSNKVTEKGKDVELRCDPISGHTALYWYRQSLGQGLEFLIYFQGNSAPDKSGLPSDRFSAERTGGSVSTLTIQRTQQEDSAVYLCASSRRAGAPDEQYFGPGTRLTVT.

This clonotype was counted between two and nine times. The chain recombines TRBV10-3 with TRBJ2-1, with D tentatively TRBD2 (5 bases). Germline assignment: CDR1 ENHRY and CDR2 SYGVKD. Trimming took off 0 bases at V and 7 bases at J, with 13 bases between the two ends. The CDR3 is 15 residues long. The CDR3 sequence is CAISESSSLANEQFF. DNA of the CDR3: TGTGCCATCAGTGAGTCGTCTAGTTTAGCGAATGAGCAGTTCTTC.

V usage is TRBV7-9 and J usage is TRBJ2-1; 7 bases match TRBD2. Germline values: CDR1 SEHNR, CDR2 FQNEAQ (reference sequence). The CDR3 covers 14 residues. The V segment lost 2 bases and the J segment 8 bases; nucleotides outside the gene matches: 6. CDR3 sequence (DNA): TGTGCCAGCAGCTTAAGGCTACGGGGGGATGAGCAGTTCTTC. Protein sequence: CASSLRLRGDEQFF.